This is a list of T cell receptor beta chains from one sample in a study of early T cells in non-severe SARS-CoV-2 infection. TCRdb re-called the 5' RACE reads through MiXCR, storing one row per CDR3 protein. The table has 25,000 to 30,000 distinct CDR3 sequences, 6% seen once. Material: whole blood, obtained at baseline. These receptors were taken from an adult who was a healthcare worker with PCR-confirmed SARS-CoV-2 infection or an uninfected control (not recorded which). Each CDR3 is given with its conserved first and last residue. Clone sizes are given selectively: once, few, many, or a class where the clone is expanded.

>TRBV11-2|many|TRBJ1-1
CASSLGQRTEAFF
>TRBV29-1|few|TRBJ2-7
CSVRTGPSSYEQYF
>TRBV19|many|TRBJ2-6
CASSEFSGANVLTF
>TRBV7-2|many|TRBJ1-5
CASSYDSDQPQHF
>TRBV5-8|many|TRBJ2-7
CASSLKWRAGAYEQYF
>TRBV19|many|TRBJ2-3
CASSMRTREADTQYF
>TRBV6-5|many|TRBJ1-5
CASSYSSRINQPQHF
>TRBV20-1|many|TRBJ2-1
CSARDLAGRSPNEQFF
>TRBV7-6|NA|TRBJ1-6
CASSVIQGYNSPLHF
>TRBV7-9|many|TRBJ2-1
CASSASGGRYNEQFF
>TRBV28|many|TRBJ2-7
CATQGTGVYEQYF
>TRBV5-6|many|TRBJ2-5
CASTNLNQETQYF
>TRBV5-1|many|TRBJ2-1
CASSSRGVGSYNEQFF
>TRBV3-1|NA|TRBJ2-2
CASSRLAGGTGELFF
>TRBV7-2|many|TRBJ2-3
CASSLGLGPLDTQYF
>TRBV7-9|few|TRBJ2-3
CASSRADTQYF
>TRBV12-3/TRBV12-4|many|TRBJ2-1
CASSFASGSSEQFF
>TRBV12-3/TRBV12-4|many|TRBJ2-3
CASSPSGPESTDTQYF
>TRBV30|many|TRBJ1-4
CAWRTGIALFF
>TRBV7-2|NA|TRBJ2-1
CASRREYYNEQFF
>TRBV5-1|many|TRBJ2-2
CASSSLAGANTGELFF
>TRBV28|many|TRBJ2-3
CASSLPGLAGGRLTDTQYF
>TRBV5-1|many|TRBJ2-7
CASSVPGTQAQYF
>TRBV14|many|TRBJ2-1
CASSQAWASGRYNEQFF
>TRBV12-5|many|TRBJ2-7
CASGLVPGGTYEQYF
>TRBV3-1|many|TRBJ2-3
CASSQDLAVSRADTQYF
>TRBV20-1|many|TRBJ2-3
CSAIRLAPSTDTQYF
>TRBV27|many|TRBJ1-6
CASGYNSPLHF
>TRBV14|many|TRBJ2-7
CASSLGTWSEQYF
>TRBV6-2/TRBV6-3|many|TRBJ1-1
CASSREYTEAFF
>TRBV28|once|TRBJ1-2
CASLTPGQGSYGYTF
>TRBV7-6|many|TRBJ2-3
CASSLVRGLRDTQYF
>TRBV28|many|TRBJ2-7
CASSLFHSSYEQYF
>TRBV4-3|NA|TRBJ2-2
CASGQDIRAGSNTGELFF
>TRBV7-8|many|TRBJ2-5
CASSPGQLRKTQYF
>TRBV29-1|many|TRBJ1-1
CSVSAGQPGAEAFF